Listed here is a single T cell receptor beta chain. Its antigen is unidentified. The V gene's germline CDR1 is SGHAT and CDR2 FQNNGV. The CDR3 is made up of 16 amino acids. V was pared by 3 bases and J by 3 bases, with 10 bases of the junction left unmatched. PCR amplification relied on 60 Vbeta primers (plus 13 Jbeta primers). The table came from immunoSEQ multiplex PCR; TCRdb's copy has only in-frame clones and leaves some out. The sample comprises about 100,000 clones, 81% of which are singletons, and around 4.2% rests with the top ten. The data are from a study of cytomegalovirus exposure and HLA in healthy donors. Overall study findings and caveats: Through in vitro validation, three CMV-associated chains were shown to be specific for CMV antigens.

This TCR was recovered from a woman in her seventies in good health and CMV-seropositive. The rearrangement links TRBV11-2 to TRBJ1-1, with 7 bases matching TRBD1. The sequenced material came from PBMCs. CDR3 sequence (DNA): TGTGCCAGCAGCTTCGTAATTACAGGGGCGGACACTGAAGCTTTCTTT. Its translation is CASSFVITGADTEAFF.